This T cell receptor beta chain came from a study of CD8+CD57+ T cells in acquired aplastic anemia. Genomic DNA constituted the template upon which TCR beta VDJ and CDR3 profiling was performed. TCRdb reprocessed the reads via MiXCR and lists one record per CDR3 protein. The data show 200,000 to 300,000 distinct CDR3 sequences, with approximately 79% seen just once and about two fifths held by the top ten. The sequenced patients had an expansion of CD8+CD57+ cells seen by flow cytometry. Among the patients, none had received any therapy at the time of blood sampling. Study-level findings and limits: Around 27 sequences, all CD8+ CDR3, were shared between patients and controls.

V was cut by 5 bases and J by 1 base, with 12 bases left in between. Germline V gives CDR1 SGHVS, CDR2 FQNEAQ. The CDR3 covers 15 residues. For this clonotype: No antigen is known for it.

The material sequenced was sorted CD4+, CD8+, or CD8+CD57+ T cells (not recorded which) from PBMCs. V and J are TRBV7-8 and TRBJ1-5, with TRBD1 as a possible D gene (5 bases). This sequence was found in a human donor with aplastic anemia. The CDR3 DNA follows: TGTGCCAGCAGCATTGCCGGGGGGAGCAATCAGCCCCAGCATTTT. Protein product: CASSIAGGSNQPQHF.